What follows describes a single TCR beta chain. There were TCR beta CDR3 regions amplified from RNA transcripts. The HTBI primer set was used in a first-round RT-PCR of the TCR CDR3. TCRdb redid the calling of the multiplex PCR reads with MiXCR, one entry per CDR3 protein. The data show around 720,000 distinct CDR3 sequences, under 45% seen once. The sample originates from a study of T cells in Graves' hyperthyroidism and ophthalmopathy. This TCR was sampled from a middle-aged woman with Graves' hyperthyroidism. Specimen: blood.

This chain's CDR3 is CASSYSFSWRSSYEQYF. CDR3 nucleotide sequence: TGTGCCAGCAGTTACTCGTTTAGTTGGAGGAGCTCCTACGAGCAGTACTTC. This sequence joins TRBV6-5 and TRBJ2-7; D is possibly TRBD2 (5 bases). Trimming took off 0 bases at V and 0 bases at J, with 15 bases between the two ends. Per the germline V gene, CDR1 is MNHEY and CDR2 is SVGAGI. The CDR3 is 17 residues long.